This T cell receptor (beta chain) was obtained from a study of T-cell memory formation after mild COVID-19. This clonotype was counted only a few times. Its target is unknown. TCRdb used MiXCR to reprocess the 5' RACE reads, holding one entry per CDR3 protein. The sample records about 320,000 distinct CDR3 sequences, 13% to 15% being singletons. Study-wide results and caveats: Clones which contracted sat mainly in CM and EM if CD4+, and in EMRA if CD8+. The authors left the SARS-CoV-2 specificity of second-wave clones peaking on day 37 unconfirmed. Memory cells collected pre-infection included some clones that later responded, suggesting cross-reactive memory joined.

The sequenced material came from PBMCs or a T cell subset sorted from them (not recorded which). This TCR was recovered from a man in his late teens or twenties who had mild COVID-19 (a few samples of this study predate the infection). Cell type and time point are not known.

CDR3 region: CASSPPRGHTGQETQYF. CDR3 bases: TGTGCCAGCAGCCCCCCCCGGGGACACACTGGGCAAGAGACCCAGTACTTC. The V and J genes are TRBV7-2 and TRBJ2-5, with a tentative D call TRBD1 (6 bases). The V and J ends lost 5 bases and 2 bases respectively, with 21 bases between them. Looked up from germline, CDR1 is SGHTA and CDR2 is FQGNSA. The CDR3 is 17 amino acids.